These T cell receptor beta chains were read from a single sample in a study of T-cell memory formation after mild COVID-19. TCRdb used MiXCR to reprocess the 5' RACE reads, holding one entry per CDR3 protein. The sample includes 200,000 to 250,000 distinct CDR3 sequences, 9.5% of them seen just once. The sample was PBMCs or a T cell subset sorted from them (not recorded which). These receptors came from a man aged 18 to 30 who had mild COVID-19 (a few samples of this study predate the infection). Cell type and time point are not known. CDR3s leave out the opening cysteine and the closing phenylalanine or tryptophan. Size values are once, few and many counts, or a class for expanded clones, and some rows have none.

clone_size	v_call	j_call	cdr3_aa
few	TRBV20-1	TRBJ2-5	SAADIQETQY
-	TRBV10-3	TRBJ2-7	AISEPSGGIGSYEQY
few	TRBV5-1	TRBJ2-4	ASSLGLAGGPGIQY
many	TRBV7-9	TRBJ1-2	ASSPQGGPYGYT
few	TRBV29-1	TRBJ2-4	SVAGLAKNIQY
many	TRBV5-1	TRBJ2-5	ASSRGQLEETQY
few	TRBV29-1	TRBJ1-2	SVMDGYT
few	TRBV12-3/TRBV12-4	TRBJ1-3	ASSFYREGDGNTIY
few	TRBV2	TRBJ2-1	ASSGPPGLALEQF
many	TRBV18	TRBJ1-5	ASSRDGGMPGQPQH
many	TRBV7-2	TRBJ2-3	ASSLASGVDTQY
-	TRBV12-3/TRBV12-4	TRBJ1-1	ASSERGVGTEAF
few	TRBV20-1	TRBJ2-1	SARFDNEQF
many	TRBV7-2	TRBJ2-1	ASSQRVGAYNEQF